This T cell receptor beta chain was documented in a study of blood T cell repertoires in COVID-19. About the research overall: Sources were T cells, B-cell-depleted T cells, or PBMCs; the material itself was cDNA or gDNA.

The table lists this clone with a few counts. Enrollees, about 18 to 95 years old, lived in roughly 24 US areas. Which cohort a participant joined came from the clinical history participants gave. Germline V gene data show CDR1 as SQVTM and CDR2 as ANQGSEA. Trimming at V came to 0 bases and at J to 7 bases, leaving 9 bases not matched to a gene. This CDR3 region has 16 residues. Original data processing: The authors estimated nucleated cell counts from reference gene primer amplification. Some clones are missing from TCRdb's copy, which holds only in-frame ones; the method was immunoSEQ multiplex PCR. The DNA gave D and trimming, while V, J and clone size come from that table. The sample yields roughly 230,000 clones, nearly 90% seen once.

Sequenced material: PBMCs or T cells enriched from blood (not recorded which). This clonotype was obtained from a woman aged 25 to 45 with acute COVID-19. The V call is TRBV29-1, the J call TRBJ2-1; the match to TRBD1 covers 10 bases. The CDR3 sequence is CSVEEGTGVAQNEQFF. Written as DNA, the CDR3 is TGCAGCGTTGAAGAAGGGACAGGGGTTGCCCAAAATGAGCAGTTCTTC.